The sequence of this T cell receptor beta chain was determined in a study of T-cell reconstitution after alpha-beta-depleted transplantation in children. Unique molecular identifiers were incorporated during preparation of the TCRbeta library. MiXCR, applied by TCRdb to the PCR reads, yields one record per CDR3 protein. The sample holds more than 200,000 distinct CDR3 sequences; 20% to 30% are singletons and the top ten take about 5%. CDR1 is DFQATT and CDR2 is SNEGSKA in the germline V gene (reference sequence). V lost 6 bases and J 4 bases, leaving 18 bases between the germline ends. The CDR3 contains 15 residues.

The genes are TRBV20-1 and TRBJ1-4, with D unclear. The source of this sequence is a female patient between 2 and 15 years old who had a stem cell transplant for congenital amegakaryocytic thrombocytopenia, so the T cells may come from the graft donor. Sequenced material: PBMCs, mostly from graft donor cells, taken 360 days after TCRalphabeta/CD19-depleted stem cell transplant. The CDR3 DNA reads as TGCAGTGCCACCCGGGCGGGGTTACTTAATGAAAAACTGTTTTTT. This codes for CSATRAGLLNEKLFF.